The clone carrying this T cell receptor (beta chain) was detected a few times. The antigen is unknown. These data come from a study of blood T cells in healthy people across ages. Study-wide results and limits: Greater diversity and more naive CD4+ cells were seen in long-lived donors than in aged donors. There was no known CMV status for donors, so expanded clonotype changes were possibly confounded.

The CDR3 runs to 14 residues. The ends were cut back, 0 bases at V and 1 base at J, with 9 bases in the middle. Germline V lookup: CDR1 DFQATT, CDR2 SNEGSKA (reference sequence). Each sample yielded at least 6 million isolated PBMCs. A second PCR of about 7 to 11 cycles used a sample-barcoded 5' primer and a J-beta primer mix. Each of the samples gave a minimum of 2.5 million paired-end reads that contained CDR3. TCRdb reprocessed the 5' RACE reads via MiXCR and lists one record per CDR3 protein. The data contain approximately 810,000 distinct CDR3 sequences, around 30% of them singletons. The chain combines TRBV20-1 with TRBJ1-2; possibly TRBD1 for D (5 bases). The sequenced material came from blood. The sequence came from a woman at least 80 years old in good health. The CDR3 region is CSARDDSINYGYTF. CDR3 coding DNA: TGCAGTGCTAGAGATGACAGCATTAACTATGGCTACACCTTC.